This T cell receptor (beta chain) was recorded in a study of monozygotic twins with inflammatory bowel disease. The CDR3 is 15 amino acids. Germline loops: CDR1 ENHRY, CDR2 SYGVKD. Addition of UMIs with a 6-nucleotide sample barcode was achieved by template switching. TCRdb processed the 5' RACE reads again and assigns one entry to each CDR3 protein, with no DNA. The table for this sample gives approximately 200,000 distinct CDR3 sequences. The chain couples TRBV10-3 to TRBJ1-5. The receptor was derived from a human donor with ulcerative colitis or Crohn's disease, or a healthy co-twin of an affected twin (not recorded which). Sequencing was performed on blood. CDR3 loop: CAISAGLSSDQPQHF.